This T cell receptor (beta chain) was profiled in a study of T cell responses to AZD1222 COVID-19 vaccine. Study-level findings and limits: Clonal diversity was possibly underestimated; the donors were predominantly white British and more often female. The reported proportion of spike-specific TCRs targeting unmutated variant regions was nearly half.

V was cut by 6 bases and J by 7 bases, with 7 bases left in between. Germline CDR1 and CDR2: MGHRA and YSYEKL. The CDR3 extends over 11 amino acids. Profiled with immunoSEQ multiplex PCR; TCRdb holds only in-frame clones, not every one. The repertoire holds some 130,000 clones, with under 90% as singletons. As for this clone: Antigen unknown.

The TCR was taken from an adult in good health. Here the sequenced sample was peripheral blood, taken on day 0 of AZD1222 vaccination. The chain is built from TRBV4-1 and TRBJ1-5; D gene unclear. As DNA, the CDR3 is TGCGCCAGCAGAGCAGGACAGCCCCAGCATTTT. Translation gives CASRAGQPQHF.